The 24 T cell receptor beta chains below all came from one sample that was sequenced in a study of cytomegalovirus exposure and HLA in healthy donors. The PCR had 60 Vbeta and 13 Jbeta primers. Method: immunoSEQ multiplex PCR; TCRdb's copy keeps in-frame clones and lacks some. The table lists fewer than 250,000 clones, about 85% of them singletons, with 1% to 1.5% in the top ten. What was sequenced was PBMCs. The receptors shown here come from a human donor in good health.

This clone showed up just a few times. This chain uses TRBV4-1 with TRBJ2-5; TRBD2 might be the D (5 bases). The germline V and J ends were trimmed by 1 base and 1 base, with 13 bases remaining between them. The CDR3 totals 16 residues. Germline V gives CDR1 MGHRA, CDR2 YSYEKL. DNA of the CDR3: TGCGCCAGCAGCCAAGTGAGGGATCCTCCCCAAGAGACCCAGTACTTC. Protein: CASSQVRDPPQETQYF.

J is TRBJ2-3 and V is TRBV6-5, with D perhaps TRBD2 (5 bases). V dropped 6 bases and J dropped 4 bases, with 14 bases sitting between them. Germline assignment: CDR1 MNHEY and CDR2 SVGAGI. The CDR3 loop spans 14 amino acids. CDR3: CASSRTSSADTQYF. CDR3 nucleotides: TGTGCCAGCAGCCGCACTAGTTCGGCAGATACGCAGTATTTT.

Written as DNA, the CDR3 is TGTGCCAGCTCCCAGATGTCCTACGAGCAGTACTTC. Protein product: CASSQMSYEQYF. This chain joins TRBV18 and TRBJ2-7; D ambiguous. Germline V gene data show CDR1 as KGHSH and CDR2 as LQKENI. Trimming removed 6 bases at V and 1 base at J, with 7 bases between. The CDR3 runs 12 residues.

The chain employs TRBV5-4 and TRBJ2-1; TRBD2 is a possible D gene (6 bases). Trimming took 1 base from V and 2 from J, leaving 10 bases between them. Germline V gene sequence: CDR1 SGHNT, CDR2 YYREEE (reference sequence). The CDR3 consists of 15 residues. The CDR3: CASSLIAAPYNEQFF. The CDR3 coding sequence is TGTGCCAGCAGCTTGATAGCGGCCCCCTACAATGAGCAGTTCTTC.

The chain uses TRBV2 and TRBJ2-1; D perhaps matches TRBD2 (6 bases). V was shortened by 7 bases and J by 7 bases, with 20 bases between the two germline ends. CDR3 size: 15 residues. CDR1 and CDR2 (germline): SNHLY, FYNNEI. The CDR3 protein is CASKETPGARNEQFF. In DNA form, the CDR3 reads TGTGCCAGCAAGGAAACCCCGGGAGCTAGGAATGAGCAGTTCTTC.

The chain couples TRBV5-8 to TRBJ1-5; a possible D gene is TRBD1 (6 bases). V was cut by 4 bases and J by 7 bases, with 15 bases left in between. Germline assignment: CDR1 SGHTS and CDR2 YDEGEE. This CDR3 spans 14 amino acids. CDR3 sequence: CASSHYREVQPQHF. DNA for the CDR3: TGTGCCAGCAGCCATTACAGGGAAGTACAGCCCCAGCATTTT.

The V call is TRBV7-2, the J call TRBJ2-7; the match to TRBD1 covers 7 bases. Germline CDR1 is SGHTA and CDR2 is FQGNSA. The CDR3 length is 15 residues. V gave up 4 bases and J gave up 1 base; unmatched junction bases: 7. CDR3 in DNA: TGTGCCAGCAGCTACAGGGGTACCGGGTCCTACGAGCAGTACTTC. Its protein is CASSYRGTGSYEQYF. The full variable domain, with the rest looked up from reference TRBV7-2 and TRBJ2-7, is GAGVSQSPSNKVTEKGKDVELRCDPISGHTALYWYRQSLGQGLEFLIYFQGNSAPDKSGLPSDRFSAERTGGSVSTLTIQRTQQEDSAVYLCASSYRGTGSYEQYFGPGTRLTVT.

This clone was seen only once. The gene calls are TRBV18 and TRBJ1-1; 7 bases are shared with TRBD1. CDR3 length equals 15 residues. Germline assignment: CDR1 KGHSH and CDR2 LQKENI. With 3 bases clipped from V and 0 bases from J, the junction kept 4 bases outside the gene matches. CDR3 region: CASSPLDRMNTEAFF. In nucleotides, the CDR3 is TGTGCCAGCTCACCTCTGGACAGGATGAACACTGAAGCTTTCTTT.

J is TRBJ2-7 and V is TRBV5-1; 10 nucleotides match TRBD1. V gave up 0 bases and J gave up 3 bases; unmatched junction bases: 9. Germline V gene data show CDR1 as SGHRS and CDR2 as YFSETQ. CDR3 length equals 17 residues. CDR3 protein: CASSLVYRGTGVYEQYF. The DNA of the CDR3 is TGCGCCAGCAGCTTGGTATATAGGGGGACAGGGGTCTACGAGCAGTACTTC.

The rearrangement links TRBV4-2 to TRBJ1-2; 9 bases are a match to TRBD1. With V trimmed by 5 bases and J by 5 bases, 9 bases remained unmatched. The CDR3 is 15 residues long. Per germline, CDR1 LGHNA and CDR2 YNFKEQ. In DNA form, the CDR3 reads TGTGCCAGCAGCGGAGGACAGGGGAAGGAATATGGCTACACCTTC. Protein sequence: CASSGGQGKEYGYTF.

The chain employs TRBV28 and TRBJ1-5; D is unclear. CDR1 is MDHEN and CDR2 is SYDVKM in the germline V gene. Trimming left V 5 bases short and J 4 bases short, with 9 bases between. The CDR3 spans 13 residues. The CDR3 is CASSPPMNQPQHF. Here the CDR3 DNA reads TGTGCCAGCAGTCCGCCTATGAATCAGCCCCAGCATTTT. The complete variable domain, with remaining parts taken from reference TRBV28 and TRBJ1-5, reads DVKVTQSSRYLVKRTGEKVFLECVQDMDHENMFWYRQDPGLGLRLIYFSYDVKMKEKGDIPEGYSVSREKKERFSLILESASTNQTSMYLCASSPPMNQPQHFGDGTRLSIL.

This chain uses TRBV5-5 with TRBJ2-7; perhaps TRBD2 as D (5 bases). The CDR3 has 12 residues. Germline loops: CDR1 SGHKS, CDR2 YYEKEE (reference sequence). V lost 0 bases and J 6 bases, leaving 7 bases between the germline ends. CDR3 amino acids: CASSLGGLEQYF. The CDR3 DNA is TGTGCCAGCAGCTTGGGAGGGCTCGAGCAGTACTTC. Together with reference TRBV5-5 and TRBJ2-7, the CDR3 gives the full variable domain: DAGVTQSPTHLIKTRGQQVTLRCSPISGHKSVSWYQQVLGQGPQFIFQYYEKEERGRGNFPDRFSARQFPNYSSELNVNALLLGDSALYLCASSLGGLEQYFGPGTRLTVT.

CDR3 protein: CASSQDWTSGRGAEQFF. The CDR3 nucleotides read TGTGCCAGCAGCCAAGATTGGACTAGCGGGAGAGGGGCTGAGCAGTTCTTC. The chain combines TRBV4-2 with TRBJ2-1; 13 bases align to TRBD2. V lost 0 bases to trimming and J lost 9 bases; unmatched junction nucleotides: 8. Germline V CDR1 and CDR2: LGHNA, YNFKEQ. The CDR3 contains 17 residues.

This chain uses TRBV19 with TRBJ2-3; 8 positions match TRBD2. The germline V gene has CDR1 LNHDA and CDR2 SQIVND (reference sequence). The CDR3 covers 16 residues. The ends lost 5 bases at V and 1 base at J; junction bases unmatched: 8. CDR3 in DNA: TGTGCCAGTAGTGGTCAAAAGACTAGCGGCACAGATACGCAGTATTTT. Translated: CASSGQKTSGTDTQYF.

The chain's CDR3 is CASAGSSTDTQYF. The CDR3 DNA reads as TGTGCCAGCGCGGGGTCAAGCACAGATACGCAGTATTTT. The J gene is TRBJ2-3, the V gene TRBV7-9, with D possibly being TRBD2 (6 bases). This CDR3 is 13 amino acids long. Looked up from germline, CDR1 is SEHNR and CDR2 is FQNEAQ (reference sequence). The V and J ends lost 8 bases and 0 bases respectively, with 9 bases between them. The whole variable domain, remainder taken from reference TRBV7-9 and TRBJ2-3, is DTGVSQNPRHKITKRGQNVTFRCDPISEHNRLYWYRQTLGQGPEFLTYFQNEAQLEKSRLLSDRFSAERPKGSFSTLEIQRTEQGDSAMYLCASAGSSTDTQYFGPGTRLTVL.

The chain couples TRBV28 to TRBJ2-1; 13 bases are a match to TRBD2. The germline CDR1 and CDR2 sequences are MDHEN and SYDVKM. This CDR3 region has 19 residues. The V segment lost 4 bases and the J segment 1 base; nucleotides outside the gene matches: 10. Written as DNA, the CDR3 is TGTGCCAGCAGTTCACCCCCGGGACTAGCGGGATTTTCCTACAATGAGCAGTTCTTC. It codes for CASSSPPGLAGFSYNEQFF.

The chain is built from TRBV27 and TRBJ1-2; TRBD1 matches 9 bases. Germline assignment: CDR1 MNHEY and CDR2 SMNVEV (reference sequence). CDR3 size: 16 residues. Trimming at V came to 3 bases and at J to 4 bases, leaving 9 bases not matched to a gene. CDR3 sequence: CASSFLRGQGVYGYTF. CDR3 coding DNA: TGTGCCAGCAGTTTCCTTCGGGGACAGGGCGTCTATGGCTACACCTTC.

This chain links TRBV10-1 with TRBJ2-3; 12 bases fit TRBD2. CDR1 is WNHNN and CDR2 is SYGVQD in the germline V gene (reference sequence). Trimming cost V 5 bases and J 3 bases; bases outside gene matches: 6. CDR3 length equals 16 residues. CDR3: CASSKRTSGKTDTQYF. The CDR3 coding sequence is TGCGCCAGCAGTAAACGGACTAGCGGGAAAACAGATACGCAGTATTTT.

The genes are TRBV4-2 and TRBJ1-2; 7 positions agree with TRBD1. Germline values: CDR1 LGHNA, CDR2 YNFKEQ. V was pared by 1 base and J by 4 bases, with 3 bases of the junction left unmatched. The length of the CDR3 is 14 residues. This chain's CDR3 is CASSQATGFYGYTF. DNA for the CDR3: TGTGCCAGCAGCCAAGCGACAGGGTTCTATGGCTACACCTTC.

This clone was found once. CDR3 region: CASSPSGLGTDTQYF. Written as DNA, the CDR3 is TGTGCCAGTAGTCCAAGCGGATTGGGCACAGATACGCAGTATTTT. The genes are TRBV19 and TRBJ2-3, with D perhaps matching TRBD2 (5 bases). The CDR3 totals 15 residues. Germline values: CDR1 LNHDA, CDR2 SQIVND (reference sequence). V was pared by 5 bases and J by 1 base, with 13 bases between.

This chain connects TRBV5-4 to TRBJ1-2; a weak D match, TRBD1 (5 bases). Per the germline V gene, CDR1 is SGHNT and CDR2 is YYREEE (reference sequence). This CDR3 has 14 amino acids. Trimming shortened V by 3 bases and J by 5 bases, and 14 bases separated the two germline ends. For the CDR3, the DNA is TGTGCCAGCAGCTACCAGGACAACTCTTATGGCTACACCTTC. Protein product: CASSYQDNSYGYTF.

This chain uses TRBV5-6 with TRBJ1-2; D unclear. CDR1 and CDR2 from the germline V gene are SGHDT and YYEEEE. V lost 4 bases, J lost 5 bases, and 9 bases lay in between. The CDR3 has 12 residues. The CDR3 DNA reads as TGTGCCAGCAGCCTCGGAGGATATGGCTACACCTTC. Translated, it gives CASSLGGYGYTF. Filled out from reference TRBV5-6 and TRBJ1-2, the complete variable domain reads DAGVTQSPTHLIKTRGQQVTLRCSPKSGHDTVSWYQQALGQGPQFIFQYYEEEERQRGNFPDRFSGHQFPNYSSELNVNALLLGDSALYLCASSLGGYGYTFGSGTRLTVV.

This chain links TRBV5-6 with TRBJ2-7, with 14 bases lining up with TRBD2. The CDR3 contains 14 residues. Trimming at V came to 4 bases and at J to 8 bases, leaving 5 bases not matched to a gene. CDR1 and CDR2 (germline): SGHDT, YYEEEE. This CDR3 is CASSAGTSGSKQYF. Written as DNA, the CDR3 is TGTGCCAGCAGCGCAGGGACTAGCGGGAGCAAGCAGTACTTC.

In nucleotides, the CDR3 is TGTGCCAGCAGGACCAGACAGGGGCATCAGCCCCAGCATTTT. Translating it yields CASRTRQGHQPQHF. V usage is TRBV6-1 and J usage is TRBJ1-5; 8 positions agree with TRBD1. V gave up 6 bases and J gave up 5 bases; unmatched junction bases: 6. This CDR3 is 14 amino acids long. Germline V gene lookup returns CDR1 MNHNS and CDR2 SASEGT.